This T cell receptor (beta chain) was observed in a study of CD8 T cells in ankylosing spondylitis. Remarks on this clonotype: The antigen is undetermined.

The length of the CDR3 is 14 residues. CDR1 SGHKS and CDR2 YYEKEE come from the germline V gene (reference sequence). Trimming shortened V by 4 bases and J by 4 bases, and 11 bases separated the two germline ends. From the 5' RACE reads, TCRdb called clonotypes with MiXCR, one entry per CDR3 protein. The sample has 350,000 to 450,000 distinct CDR3 sequences; more than 20% are singletons. Regarding the study as a whole: Seemingly distinctive of ankylosing spondylitis blood was a TCR beta motif formed by eight highly homologous variants.

The chain links TRBV5-5 to TRBJ2-2; tentatively, D is TRBD2 (5 bases). The sequence was collected from a male donor with ankylosing spondylitis or in good health (not recorded which). The sample taken for sequencing was blood, either unsorted or a sorted T cell fraction (not recorded which). Written as DNA, the CDR3 is TGTGCCAGCAGCCCCGGACTCCTCACCGGGGAGCTGTTTTTT. Protein sequence: CASSPGLLTGELFF.